The entry below gives a single TCR beta chain sequence along with its context. Its antigen is still unknown. Base quality data are lacking; no much larger clone is found one base away. These data come from a study of T cell responses to AZD1222 COVID-19 vaccine (dated by TCRdb to 2020 to 2022). Study-level background: Because spike-specific TCR depth and breadth did not differ between the two schedules, AZD1222 recipients who got a second dose at roughly 4 weeks were pooled with those who got a second dose at roughly 12 weeks. TCR sequencing was performed for 230 to 250 trial participants, of whom 200 to 220 were given two doses of AZD1222 and some 26 were given two doses of MenACWY control vaccine. Trial participants were enrolled by age into subgroups of 18-55, 56-69 and 70-plus years, and around 140, 26 and 57 TCR-sequenced participants, respectively, were included in these subgroups. The investigation overall reported the following: Because no day 14 peak-response samples were available, the repertoires could be characterized only after the peak T cell response. In the small 56-69-year group, the increase in depth fell short of significance, most likely because of low power. After two AZD1222 doses, spike-specific TCR breadth and depth were significantly higher than at day 0 and than in MenACWY recipients. Conclusions about previously exposed vaccinees are limited because only six or seven AZD1222 recipients were SARS-CoV-2 seropositive at baseline. Participants were mostly white British and included more females than males, and it was suggested by the authors that clonal diversity may have been underestimated. Reportedly, almost half of the unique spike-specific TCRs recognized epitopes lying outside the regions that are mutated in the B.1.351 and B.1.1.7 variants. CD4 TCRs associated with the vaccine covered the entire spike protein, and the dominant responses were in regions 160-218 and 743-854.

What this sample's time point label stands for: baseline before first vaccination. The vaccinee samples were drawn from two UK trials, COV001 and COV002, one of which was a single-blind randomized controlled phase 2/3 trial testing AZD1222 (ChAdOx1 nCoV-19) in healthy adults. For TCRbeta chain sequencing, PBMC samples from trial participants were taken at day 0 and at day 28 after the second dose. The CDR3 regions of human TCRbeta chains were analyzed by immunosequencing. Turning to the authors' computational methods: TCRs in the repertoires were compared against a reference library of SARS-CoV-2-specific TCRs that had been generated with the MIRA antigen-specificity platform. Breadth was defined as the fraction of unique TCRs that were SARS-CoV-2-associated. Depth was defined as the fraction of total T cells that were SARS-CoV-2-associated. Each spike-specific TCR was assigned to its reactive spike region and to a CD4 or CD8 class using the MIRA data. Log10-transformed breadth and depth values were compared by one-way ANOVA with Sidak's multiple comparisons tests. TCRdb provides this immuneACCESS table in a form limited to in-frame rearrangements. Some clones are lacking; in checked studies, under half of them reflect an unresolved V gene, and why the rest are absent is not known. V and J calls plus clone size are reproduced from that table; the DNA served to infer D and trimming. The sample has some 190,000 clones on record, more than 80% of them singletons. The ten largest clones represent 6% to 8% of the sample.

The junction shows trimming of 4 bases on V and 8 bases on J, plus 11 bases between the germline ends. The CDR3 sequence holds 11 residues, the cysteine and phenylalanine included. Of the read, only the CDR3 DNA is kept; its 33 bases are in frame from base 1. The germline V gene encodes CDR1 SQVTM and CDR2 ANQGSEA. The chain is made from TRBV29-1 and TRBJ1-2, and TRBD1 may be the D gene, going by 6 matching bases. The TCR originated in an adult in good health. The sample in question was peripheral blood, obtained on day 0 of AZD1222 vaccination. CDR3 protein: CSVAGAEGYTF. The DNA is as follows: TGCAGCGTTGCGGGGGCCGAAGGCTACACCTTC. The CDR3, completed at both ends by the reference TRBV29-1 and TRBJ1-2 genes, gives the full variable domain SAVISQKPSRDICQRGTSLTIQCQVDSQVTMMFWYRQQPGQSLTLIATANQGSEATYESGFVIDKFPISRPNLTFSTLTVSNMSPEDSSIYLCSVAGAEGYTFGSGTRLTVV.